This TCR beta chain appears in the sequencing data of a study of cytomegalovirus exposure and HLA in healthy donors. In the PCR, 60 Vbeta and 13 Jbeta primers were used. Sequenced by immunoSEQ multiplex PCR; TCRdb stores in-frame clones only, minus some. The repertoire holds about 59,000 clones, with roughly 83% as singletons. CDR3 length: 16 residues. V trimming: 7 bases; J trimming: 1 base; junction bases outside the gene matches: 9. Germline lookup yields CDR1 MDHEN and CDR2 SYDVKM. The chain links TRBV28 to TRBJ2-5; 10 bases fit TRBD2. Sequencing used PBMCs. The source is a human donor in good health. CDR3 sequence (DNA): TGTGCCAGCACCGGGGGAGCGGGAGGGCCCCAAGAGACCCAGTACTTC. Translation gives CASTGGAGGPQETQYF.